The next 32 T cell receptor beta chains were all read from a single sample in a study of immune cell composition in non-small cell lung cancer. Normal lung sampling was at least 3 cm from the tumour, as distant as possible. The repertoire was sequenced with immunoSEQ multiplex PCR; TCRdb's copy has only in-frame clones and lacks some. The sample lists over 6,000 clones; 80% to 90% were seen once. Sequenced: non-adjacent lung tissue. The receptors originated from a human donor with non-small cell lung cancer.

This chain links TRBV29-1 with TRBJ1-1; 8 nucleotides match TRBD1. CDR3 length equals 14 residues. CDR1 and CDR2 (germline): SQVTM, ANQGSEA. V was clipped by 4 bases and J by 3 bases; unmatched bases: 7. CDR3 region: CSVGQDRAHTEAFF. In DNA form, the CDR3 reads TGCAGCGTTGGACAGGACAGGGCTCACACTGAAGCTTTCTTT.

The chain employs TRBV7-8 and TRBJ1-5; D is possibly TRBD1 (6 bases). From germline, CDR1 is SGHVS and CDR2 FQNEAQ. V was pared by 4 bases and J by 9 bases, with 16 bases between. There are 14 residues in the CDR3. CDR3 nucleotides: TGTGCCAGCAGCTCGGACAGCTCCTTAGGGCCCCAGCATTTT. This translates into CASSSDSSLGPQHF. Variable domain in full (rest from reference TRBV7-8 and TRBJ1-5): GAGVSQSPRYKVAKRGQDVALRCDPISGHVSLFWYQQALGQGPEFLTYFQNEAQLDKSGLPSDRFFAERPEGSVSTLKIQRTQQEDSAVYLCASSSDSSLGPQHFGDGTRLSIL.

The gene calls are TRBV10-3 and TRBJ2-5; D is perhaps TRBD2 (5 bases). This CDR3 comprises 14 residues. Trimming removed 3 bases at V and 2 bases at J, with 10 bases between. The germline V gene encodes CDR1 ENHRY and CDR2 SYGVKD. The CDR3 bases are TGTGCCATCAGTGAAAGGTCGGGGCAAGAGACCCAGTACTTC. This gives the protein CAISERSGQETQYF.

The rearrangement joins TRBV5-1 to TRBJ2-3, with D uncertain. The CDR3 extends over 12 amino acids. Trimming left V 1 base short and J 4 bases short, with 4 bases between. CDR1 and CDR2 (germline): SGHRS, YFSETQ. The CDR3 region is CASSLLSDTQYF. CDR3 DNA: TGCGCCAGCAGCTTGCTGTCAGATACGCAGTATTTT.

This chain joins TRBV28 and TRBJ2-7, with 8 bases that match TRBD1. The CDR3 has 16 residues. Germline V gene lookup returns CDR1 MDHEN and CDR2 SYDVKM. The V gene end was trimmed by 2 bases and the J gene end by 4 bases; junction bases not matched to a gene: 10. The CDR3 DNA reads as TGTGCCAGCAGTTTAAGGTTTGGGACAGGATCTTACGAGCAGTACTTC. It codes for CASSLRFGTGSYEQYF.

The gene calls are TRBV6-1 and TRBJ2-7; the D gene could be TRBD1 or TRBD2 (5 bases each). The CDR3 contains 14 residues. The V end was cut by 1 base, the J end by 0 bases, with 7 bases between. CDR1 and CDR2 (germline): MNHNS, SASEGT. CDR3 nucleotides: TGTGCCAGCAGTGAAGTGGGGGACTCCTACGAGCAGTACTTC. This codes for CASSEVGDSYEQYF.

CDR3 in DNA: TGTGCCAGCAGCGTAGAGACGGTGGGACAGCCATACCCATTCTCTGGAAACACCATATATTTT. This encodes CASSVETVGQPYPFSGNTIYF. This chain joins TRBV9 and TRBJ1-3; 7 bases line up with TRBD1. The V and J ends lost 0 bases and 0 bases, in that order; junction bases with no gene match: 18. The CDR3 is 21 amino acids. Germline CDR1 is SGDLS and CDR2 is YYNGEE.

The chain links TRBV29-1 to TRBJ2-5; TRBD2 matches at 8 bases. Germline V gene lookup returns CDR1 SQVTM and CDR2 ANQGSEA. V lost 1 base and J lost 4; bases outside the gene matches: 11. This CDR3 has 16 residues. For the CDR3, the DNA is TGCAGCGTTGAAGTAGCGGGGTGGGCCGGGGGAGAGACCCAGTACTTC. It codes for CSVEVAGWAGGETQYF.

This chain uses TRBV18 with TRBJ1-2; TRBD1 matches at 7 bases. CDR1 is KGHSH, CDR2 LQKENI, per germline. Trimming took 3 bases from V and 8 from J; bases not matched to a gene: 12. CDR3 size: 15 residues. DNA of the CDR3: TGTGCCAGCTCACCGCGGGACAGCCGGACGGAGGGCTACACCTTC. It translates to CASSPRDSRTEGYTF.

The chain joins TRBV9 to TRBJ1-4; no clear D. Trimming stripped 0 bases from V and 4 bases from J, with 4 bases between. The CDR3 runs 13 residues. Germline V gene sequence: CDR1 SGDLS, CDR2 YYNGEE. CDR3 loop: CASSVDFNEKLFF. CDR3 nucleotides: TGTGCCAGCAGCGTAGATTTTAATGAAAAACTGTTTTTT.

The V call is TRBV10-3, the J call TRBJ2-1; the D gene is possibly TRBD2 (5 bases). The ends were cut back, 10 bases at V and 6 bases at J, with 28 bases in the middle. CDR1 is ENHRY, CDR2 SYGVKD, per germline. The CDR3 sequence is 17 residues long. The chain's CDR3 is CASLDLNSGDRGNEQFF. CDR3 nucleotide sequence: TGTGCCAGCCTAGACCTGAATTCGGGCGATCGGGGCAATGAGCAGTTCTTC.

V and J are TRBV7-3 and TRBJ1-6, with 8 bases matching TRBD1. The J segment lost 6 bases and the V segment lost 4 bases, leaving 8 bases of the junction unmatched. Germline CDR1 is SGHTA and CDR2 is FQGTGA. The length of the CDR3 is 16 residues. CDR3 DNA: TGTGCCAGCAGCTCGACAGGGGCGCCGGGTAATTCACCCCTCCACTTT. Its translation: CASSSTGAPGNSPLHF.

The CDR3 protein is CASSQEGASNQPQHF. Written as DNA, the CDR3 is TGTGCCAGCAGCCAAGAGGGGGCGAGCAATCAGCCCCAGCATTTT. This chain links TRBV4-2 with TRBJ1-5; perhaps TRBD1 as D (6 bases). This CDR3 has 15 amino acids. The V gene lost 0 bases and the J gene lost 1 base, with 7 bases spanning the gap. Germline CDR1 is LGHNA and CDR2 is YNFKEQ.

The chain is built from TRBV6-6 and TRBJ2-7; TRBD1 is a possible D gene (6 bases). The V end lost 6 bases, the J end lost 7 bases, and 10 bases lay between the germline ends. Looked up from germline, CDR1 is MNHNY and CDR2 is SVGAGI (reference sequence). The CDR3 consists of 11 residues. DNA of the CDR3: TGTGCCAGCAGCCCAGGGGAAGAGCAGTACTTC. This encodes CASSPGEEQYF.

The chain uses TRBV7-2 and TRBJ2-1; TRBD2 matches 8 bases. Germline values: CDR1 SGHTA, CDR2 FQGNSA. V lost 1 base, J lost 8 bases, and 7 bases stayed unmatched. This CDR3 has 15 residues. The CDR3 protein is CASSLEGTGGDEQFF. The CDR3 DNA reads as TGTGCCAGCAGCTTAGAAGGGACGGGGGGGGATGAGCAGTTCTTC.

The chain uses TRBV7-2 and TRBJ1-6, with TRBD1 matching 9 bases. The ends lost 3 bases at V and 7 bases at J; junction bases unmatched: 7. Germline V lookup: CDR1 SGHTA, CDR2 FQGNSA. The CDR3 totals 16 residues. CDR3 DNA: TGTGCCAGCAGCTTGCCGGGACAGGGTTGGAATTCACCCCTCCACTTT. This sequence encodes CASSLPGQGWNSPLHF.

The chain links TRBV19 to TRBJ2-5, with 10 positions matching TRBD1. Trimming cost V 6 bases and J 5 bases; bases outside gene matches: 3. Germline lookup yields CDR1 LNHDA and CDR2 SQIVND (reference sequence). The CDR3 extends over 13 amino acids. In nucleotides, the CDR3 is TGTGCCAGTAGAAAGGGACAGGGGGAGACCCAGTACTTC. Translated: CASRKGQGETQYF.

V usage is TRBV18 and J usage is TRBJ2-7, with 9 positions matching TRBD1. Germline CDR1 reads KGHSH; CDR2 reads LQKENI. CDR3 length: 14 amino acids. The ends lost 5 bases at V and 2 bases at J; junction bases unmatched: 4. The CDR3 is CASSGDRATYEQYF. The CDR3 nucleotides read TGTGCCAGCTCAGGGGACAGGGCAACCTACGAGCAGTACTTC.

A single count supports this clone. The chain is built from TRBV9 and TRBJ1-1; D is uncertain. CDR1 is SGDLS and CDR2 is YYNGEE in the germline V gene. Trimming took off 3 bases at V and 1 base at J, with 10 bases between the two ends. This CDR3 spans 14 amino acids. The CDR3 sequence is CASSGRRENTEAFF. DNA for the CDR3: TGTGCCAGCAGCGGCAGGAGGGAGAACACTGAAGCTTTCTTT.

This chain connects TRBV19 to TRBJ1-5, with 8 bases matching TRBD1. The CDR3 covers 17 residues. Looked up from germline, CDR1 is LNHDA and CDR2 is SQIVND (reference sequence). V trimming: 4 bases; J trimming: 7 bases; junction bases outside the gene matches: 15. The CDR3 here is CASSTPLDRARGQPQHF. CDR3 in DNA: TGTGCCAGTAGTACCCCCCTGGACAGGGCACGGGGCCAGCCCCAGCATTTT.

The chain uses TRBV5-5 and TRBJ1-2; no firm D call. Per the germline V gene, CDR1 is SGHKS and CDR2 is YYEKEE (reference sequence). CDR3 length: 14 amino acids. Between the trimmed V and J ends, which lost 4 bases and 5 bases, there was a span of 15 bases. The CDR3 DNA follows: TGTGCCAGCAGCCCCGACTCATCTAGGTATGGCTACACCTTC. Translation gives CASSPDSSRYGYTF.

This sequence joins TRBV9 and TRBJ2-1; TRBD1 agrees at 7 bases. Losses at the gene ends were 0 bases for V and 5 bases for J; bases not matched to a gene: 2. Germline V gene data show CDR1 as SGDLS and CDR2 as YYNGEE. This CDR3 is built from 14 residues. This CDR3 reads CASSVGTGHNEQFF. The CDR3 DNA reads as TGTGCCAGCAGCGTAGGGACAGGCCACAATGAGCAGTTCTTC.

The CDR3 sequence: CASSLDGTMSGANVLTF. In nucleotides, the CDR3 is TGCGCCAGCAGCTTGGATGGTACTATGTCTGGGGCCAACGTCCTGACTTTC. The J gene is TRBJ2-6, the V gene TRBV5-1, with D unresolved. Trimming cost V 0 bases and J 1 base, with 11 bases left between them. The CDR3 length is 17 residues. Germline lookup yields CDR1 SGHRS and CDR2 YFSETQ. Full variable domain (missing parts from reference TRBV5-1 and TRBJ2-6): KAGVTQTPRYLIKTRGQQVTLSCSPISGHRSVSWYQQTPGQGLQFLFEYFSETQRNKGNFPGRFSGRQFSNSRSEMNVSTLELGDSALYLCASSLDGTMSGANVLTFGAGSRLTVL.

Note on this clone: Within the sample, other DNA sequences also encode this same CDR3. The DNA of the CDR3 is TGTGCCAGCAGTGAAACAGGGCCCAATTCACCCCTCCACTTT. Translating it yields CASSETGPNSPLHF. The chain couples TRBV2 to TRBJ1-6; possibly TRBD1 for D (6 bases). The CDR3 extends over 14 amino acids. Germline V gene data show CDR1 as SNHLY and CDR2 as FYNNEI. Trimming removed 2 bases at V and 7 bases at J, with 9 bases between.

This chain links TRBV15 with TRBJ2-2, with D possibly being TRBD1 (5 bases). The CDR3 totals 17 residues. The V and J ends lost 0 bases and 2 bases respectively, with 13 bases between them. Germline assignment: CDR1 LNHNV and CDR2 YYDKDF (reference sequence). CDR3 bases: TGTGCCACCAGCAGAGATTTGGGGCAGGGTAACACCGGGGAGCTGTTTTTT. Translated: CATSRDLGQGNTGELFF.

In DNA, the CDR3 is TGTGCCAGCAGCTCCTCGGGACCGGACTCTGGAAACACCATATATTTT. It specifies CASSSSGPDSGNTIYF. The chain joins TRBV7-3 to TRBJ1-3; D perhaps matches TRBD1 (5 bases). The CDR3 consists of 16 residues. CDR1 SGHTA and CDR2 FQGTGA come from the germline V gene. V was pared by 4 bases and J by 0 bases, with 13 bases between.

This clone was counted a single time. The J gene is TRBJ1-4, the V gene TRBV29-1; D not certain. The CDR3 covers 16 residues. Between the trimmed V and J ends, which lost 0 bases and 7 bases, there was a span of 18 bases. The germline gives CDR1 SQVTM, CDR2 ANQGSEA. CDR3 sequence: CSVEDAEAGRTEKLFF. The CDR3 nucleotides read TGCAGCGTTGAAGATGCGGAGGCCGGGCGTACTGAAAAACTGTTTTTT.

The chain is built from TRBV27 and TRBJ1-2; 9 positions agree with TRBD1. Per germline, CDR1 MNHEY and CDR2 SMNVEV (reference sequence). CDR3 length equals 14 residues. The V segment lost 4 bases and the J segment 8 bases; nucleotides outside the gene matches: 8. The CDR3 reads CASSSQGTGHGYTF. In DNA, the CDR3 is TGTGCCAGCAGTTCACAAGGGACAGGGCACGGCTACACCTTC.

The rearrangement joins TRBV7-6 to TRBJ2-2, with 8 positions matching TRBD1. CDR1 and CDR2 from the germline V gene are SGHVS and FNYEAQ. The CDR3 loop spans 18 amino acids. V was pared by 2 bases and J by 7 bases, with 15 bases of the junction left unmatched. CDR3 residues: CASSLRPSTGVLNGELFF. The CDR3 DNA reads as TGTGCCAGCAGCTTACGCCCCTCGACAGGGGTTTTAAACGGGGAGCTGTTTTTT.

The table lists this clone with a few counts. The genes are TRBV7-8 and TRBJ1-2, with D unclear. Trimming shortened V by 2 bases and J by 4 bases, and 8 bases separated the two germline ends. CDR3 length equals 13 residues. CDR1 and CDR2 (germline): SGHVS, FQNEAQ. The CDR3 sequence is CASSLSAVYGYTF. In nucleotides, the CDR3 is TGTGCCAGCAGCTTAAGTGCGGTCTATGGCTACACCTTC.

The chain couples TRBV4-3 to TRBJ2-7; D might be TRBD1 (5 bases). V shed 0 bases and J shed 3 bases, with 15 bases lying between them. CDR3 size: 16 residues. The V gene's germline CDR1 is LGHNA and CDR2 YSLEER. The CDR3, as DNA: TGCGCCAGCAGCCAAGATTCTGGACACTTAATCTACGAGCAGTACTTC. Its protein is CASSQDSGHLIYEQYF.

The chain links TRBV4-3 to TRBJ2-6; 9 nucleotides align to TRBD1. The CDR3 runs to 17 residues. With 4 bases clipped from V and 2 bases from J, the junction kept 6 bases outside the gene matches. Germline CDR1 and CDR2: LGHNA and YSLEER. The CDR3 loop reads CASSLTGGAAGANVLTF. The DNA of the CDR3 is TGCGCCAGCAGCCTTACAGGGGGCGCAGCTGGGGCCAACGTCCTGACTTTC.